The sequence of this T cell receptor beta chain was determined in a study of T cells in Graves' hyperthyroidism and ophthalmopathy (dated by TCRdb to the late 2010s). For the wider study: Peripheral blood was collected at initial diagnosis, before any treatment. Prospective prediction of ophthalmopathy was tested in an independent validation cohort of about 19 hyperthyroidism patients and approximately 17 patients who later progressed to ophthalmopathy. After blood sampling, hyperthyroidism patients were treated with methimazole at a starting dose of 30 mg daily, and ophthalmopathy patients were treated with high-dose intravenous methylprednisolone. The 90 to 100 discovery patients were randomly divided into training and test sets at a 7:3 ratio. In several Graves' hyperthyroidism patients, the study also compared T-cell repertoires from thyroid tissue with T-cell repertoires from blood. TCR Vbeta CDR3 sequencing of fewer than 150 peripheral blood samples (43 ophthalmopathy, about 80 hyperthyroidism and approximately 17 progressor patients) is reported in the paper. To identify distinguishing TCR V-J signatures, a discovery cohort of 100 patients was used, comprising under 45 with Graves' ophthalmopathy and 57 with stable Graves' hyperthyroidism.

This clonotype was recorded at least ten times. It has no known antigen specificity. Per-nucleotide qualities are absent, and no much larger clonotype sits a single base away. Graves' hyperthyroidism was defined as stable when no progression to ophthalmopathy occurred over 18 months of follow-up. The hyperthyroidism patients were between 18 and 65 years old and newly diagnosed, with a disease duration of less than 2 months. Patients with uncontrolled infections, other autoimmune diseases, pregnancy or lactation were excluded. Diagnoses were established on the basis of clinical symptoms, serum thyroxine and TRAb, thyroid ultrasound, and orbital computed tomography. PBMCs were isolated from more than 9 ml of fresh peripheral blood by Ficoll-Paque density gradient centrifugation. Total RNA was extracted using Trizol reagent, and RNA quality was assessed on an Agilent 2100 Bioanalyzer. The paper as a whole reports these results and caveats: Most expanded thyroid clonotypes (frequency above 0.001) were also detected in blood, a finding suggesting that blood repertoires may reflect thyroid immune responses. A 13 V-J signature model separated ophthalmopathy from stable hyperthyroidism, with around 91% sensitivity and approximately 81% specificity in cross-validation and 80%/75% in testing. In validation, the model predicted progression to ophthalmopathy with just under 71% sensitivity and approximately 74% specificity, a median of around six months before onset. No statistical method was used to set the sample size in advance, and investigators knew the group allocation.

The TCR beta CDR3 regions were amplified from the RNA transcripts. A first-round RT-PCR of the TCR CDR3 used the HTBI primer set with the Qiagen OneStep RT-PCR kit. Libraries were constructed in a second round of multiplex PCR, after which size selection and purification were performed. The libraries were sequenced on an Illumina HiSeq2000 using paired-end 100 bp reads. As for how the authors treated the data: Raw data were processed with SOAPnuke, discarding reads with adapters, uncalled bases, mean Phred below 15, or no exact constant-primer or identifier match. COPE v1.2.5 was used to merge the high-quality paired reads, and each unique nucleotide sequence was defined as a clonotype. Clonotypes were aligned to IMGT TRBV, TRBD and TRBJ reference segments using MiTCR v1.1. Only V-J combinations with frequency above 0.0001, covering about 99% of repertoires, were analysed. A TCS score was defined as the ratio between F50 (clonal expansion) and ExV (chaos), using BLOSUM62-based TCRdist between CDR3 peptides within each V-J. Welch's t-statistics and random forest reduced 500 to 650 V-J features to 13, which were used in a naive Bayes classifier (R e1071). Clones were called with MiXCR by TCRdb after fastp trimmed the public reads at Q25, and only in-frame beta chains were retained. Rows with one shared CDR3 protein collapse into an entry with the most common genes and DNA. These V and J calls rely on TCRdb rather than the paper's analysis. The sample profile shows 380,000 or so distinct CDR3 sequences; approximately 15% of them were found once. The ten largest account for around 24% of the sample.

Looking up the germline V gene (reference sequence) yields CDR1 WNHNN and CDR2 SYGVQD. There are 13 amino acids in the CDR3, from cysteine to phenylalanine inclusive. The only DNA kept is the CDR3, 39 bases in frame from the first base. Relative to germline, V is 10 bases shorter and J is 1 base shorter, with 13 bases between their ends. The clonotype comes from a woman in her twenties or thirties with Graves' hyperthyroidism. Recombination joined TRBV10-1 with TRBJ2-5, with a weak D call of TRBD1 (5 bases match). The specimen sequenced was blood. The DNA reads as follows: TGCGCCACCCCTCAGGGTCCCCAAGAGACCCAGTACTTC. The translation is CATPQGPQETQYF.